This T cell receptor beta chain comes out of a study of blood T cell repertoires in COVID-19. Germline V lookup: CDR1 LGHNA, CDR2 YNFKEQ. The CDR3 is made up of 16 amino acids. V was pared by 1 base and J by 7 bases, with 8 bases of the junction left unmatched. Assay used: immunoSEQ multiplex PCR; TCRdb lists only in-frame clones, some missing. This sample has about 120,000 clones, with around 74% found just once. The TCR originated in a man aged 60 to 75 with acute or convalescent COVID-19. Sequencing was performed on peripheral blood. The chain is built from TRBV4-2 and TRBJ2-1, with 9 bases matching TRBD2. CDR3 sequence (DNA): TGTGCCAGCAGCCAAGTTGGGCGGGGGGGCCGAAATGAGCAGTTCTTC. This codes for CASSQVGRGGRNEQFF.